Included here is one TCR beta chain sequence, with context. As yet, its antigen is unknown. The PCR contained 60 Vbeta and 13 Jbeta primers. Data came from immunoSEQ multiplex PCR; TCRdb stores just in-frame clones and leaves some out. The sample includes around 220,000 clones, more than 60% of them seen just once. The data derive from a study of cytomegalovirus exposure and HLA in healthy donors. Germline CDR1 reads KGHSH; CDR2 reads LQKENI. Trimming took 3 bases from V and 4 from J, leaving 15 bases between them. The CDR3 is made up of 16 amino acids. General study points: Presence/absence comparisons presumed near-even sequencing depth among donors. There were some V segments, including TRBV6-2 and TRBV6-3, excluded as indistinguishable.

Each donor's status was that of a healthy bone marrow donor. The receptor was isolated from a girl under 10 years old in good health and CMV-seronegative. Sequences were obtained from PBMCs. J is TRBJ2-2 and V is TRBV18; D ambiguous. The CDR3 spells CASSPIVDIGTGELFF. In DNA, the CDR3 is TGTGCCAGCTCACCTATCGTAGACATTGGCACCGGGGAGCTGTTTTTT.